This is a list of T cell receptor beta chains from one sample in a study of blood T cell repertoires in COVID-19. Libraries were prepared by immunoSEQ multiplex PCR; TCRdb keeps only in-frame clonotypes and omits some of them. The data contain about 240,000 clones, roughly 90% of them singletons. The sequencing sample was made of peripheral blood. Every receptor here comes from a man aged 55-75 years who had recovered from COVID-19. Both conserved end residues are part of each CDR3. The D gene is left open where the match is weak. The size entry is marked missing in some rows and otherwise reads once, few, many or a size class.

cdr3_length: 14; clone_size: .; d_call: TRBD1; v_call: TRBV5-1; j_call: TRBJ1-3; cdr3_aa: CASSLTGTGDLVNF; cdr3_nt: TGCGCCAGCAGCCTAACCGGGACAGGGGATTTGGTGAATTTT
cdr3_length: 13; clone_size: .; d_call: .; v_call: TRBV10-3; j_call: TRBJ2-2; cdr3_aa: CAISDIGGGELFF; cdr3_nt: TGTGCCATCAGTGATATCGGGGGCGGGGAGCTGTTTTTT
cdr3_length: 13; clone_size: .; d_call: .; v_call: TRBV7-9; j_call: TRBJ1-5; cdr3_aa: CASSWEQKGPQHF; cdr3_nt: TGTGCCAGCAGCTGGGAGCAAAAAGGGCCCCAGCATTTT
cdr3_length: 13; clone_size: .; d_call: .; v_call: TRBV18; j_call: TRBJ1-2; cdr3_aa: CASSPDRKHGYTF; cdr3_nt: TGTGCCAGCTCACCTGACAGGAAGCATGGCTACACCTTC
cdr3_length: 14; clone_size: .; d_call: .; v_call: TRBV11-2; j_call: TRBJ2-7; cdr3_aa: CASSNIRGGGEQTF; cdr3_nt: TGTGCCAGCAGCAACATCCGAGGGGGGGGCGAACAAACCTTC
cdr3_length: 16; clone_size: .; d_call: .; v_call: TRBV10-3; j_call: TRBJ2-3; cdr3_aa: CAISESGRSLTDTQYF; cdr3_nt: TGTGCCATCAGTGAGTCGGGTCGGAGCCTCACAGATACGCAGTATTTT
cdr3_length: 15; clone_size: .; d_call: .; v_call: TRBV4-2; j_call: TRBJ2-1; cdr3_aa: CASGRGSPTTNEQFF; cdr3_nt: TGTGCCAGCGGGAGGGGGTCTCCAACAACCAATGAGCAGTTCTTC
cdr3_length: 12; clone_size: once; d_call: .; v_call: TRBV2; j_call: TRBJ1-1; cdr3_aa: CASSDSYTEAFF; cdr3_nt: TGTGCCAGCAGTGACAGTTACACTGAAGCTTTCTTT
cdr3_length: 12; clone_size: once; d_call: .; v_call: TRBV12-3/TRBV12-4; j_call: TRBJ2-5; cdr3_aa: CASSLREETQYF; cdr3_nt: TGTGCCAGCAGTCTGAGGGAGGAGACCCAGTACTTC
cdr3_length: 15; clone_size: .; d_call: .; v_call: TRBV2; j_call: TRBJ1-2; cdr3_aa: CASFIGQIGNYGYTF; cdr3_nt: TGTGCCAGTTTTATTGGACAAATAGGGAACTATGGCTACACCTTC
cdr3_length: 15; clone_size: .; d_call: .; v_call: TRBV6-5; j_call: TRBJ1-6; cdr3_aa: CARKFRSSYNSPLHF; cdr3_nt: TGTGCCAGGAAATTTCGGAGCTCCTATAATTCACCCCTCCACTTT
cdr3_length: 14; clone_size: .; d_call: .; v_call: TRBV13; j_call: TRBJ1-3; cdr3_aa: CASSPQGTGNTIYF; cdr3_nt: TGTGCCAGCAGCCCCCAGGGGACTGGAAACACCATATATTTT
cdr3_length: 17; clone_size: .; d_call: TRBD2; v_call: TRBV19; j_call: TRBJ2-3; cdr3_aa: CASSMEGTSFGTDTQYF; cdr3_nt: TGTGCCAGTAGTATGGAGGGGACTAGCTTCGGCACAGATACGCAGTATTTT
cdr3_length: 12; clone_size: .; d_call: .; v_call: TRBV7-9; j_call: TRBJ2-3; cdr3_aa: CASTLIPDTQYF; cdr3_nt: TGTGCCAGCACCCTAATCCCAGATACGCAGTATTTT
cdr3_length: 11; clone_size: .; d_call: TRBD1; v_call: TRBV18; j_call: TRBJ2-1; cdr3_aa: CASSTGVGQFF; cdr3_nt: TGTGCCAGCTCCACAGGGGTAGGGCAGTTCTTC
cdr3_length: 11; clone_size: .; d_call: .; v_call: TRBV6-5; j_call: TRBJ1-4; cdr3_aa: CASSNRGRLFF; cdr3_nt: TGTGCCAGCAGTAATAGGGGTAGACTGTTTTTT
cdr3_length: 15; clone_size: once; d_call: TRBD1; v_call: TRBV6-6; j_call: TRBJ1-1; cdr3_aa: CASSLGQGKGTEAFF; cdr3_nt: TGTGCCAGCAGTTTAGGACAGGGAAAGGGCACTGAAGCTTTCTTT
cdr3_length: 13; clone_size: .; d_call: TRBD1; v_call: TRBV29-1; j_call: TRBJ1-2; cdr3_aa: CSVRTGGRYGYTF; cdr3_nt: TGCAGCGTTAGGACAGGGGGAAGGTATGGCTACACCTTC
cdr3_length: 15; clone_size: .; d_call: TRBD1; v_call: TRBV5-1; j_call: TRBJ1-2; cdr3_aa: CASSLGGTANYGYTF; cdr3_nt: TGCGCCAGCAGCTTGGGCGGGACAGCTAACTATGGCTACACCTTC
cdr3_length: 14; clone_size: .; d_call: .; v_call: TRBV27; j_call: TRBJ1-2; cdr3_aa: CASSSADRYYGYTF; cdr3_nt: TGTGCCAGCAGTTCTGCCGACAGGTACTATGGCTACACCTTC
cdr3_length: 16; clone_size: .; d_call: .; v_call: TRBV7-9; j_call: TRBJ2-1; cdr3_aa: CASSLVTGTYYNEQFF; cdr3_nt: TGTGCCAGCAGCTTAGTCACAGGGACCTACTACAATGAGCAGTTCTTC
cdr3_length: 16; clone_size: .; d_call: TRBD2; v_call: TRBV6-2/TRBV6-3; j_call: TRBJ2-3; cdr3_aa: CASSYRLAGGTEIQYF; cdr3_nt: TGTGCCAGCAGTTACAGATTAGCGGGGGGTACGGAGATACAGTATTTT
cdr3_length: 17; clone_size: .; d_call: TRBD1; v_call: TRBV27; j_call: TRBJ1-1; cdr3_aa: CASSPETGRYFGTEAFF; cdr3_nt: TGTGCCAGCAGCCCCGAGACAGGGAGGTATTTCGGCACTGAAGCTTTCTTT
cdr3_length: 12; clone_size: once; d_call: .; v_call: TRBV7-9; j_call: TRBJ1-1; cdr3_aa: CASSGTGVRAFF; cdr3_nt: TGTGCCAGCAGCGGCACCGGGGTGCGAGCTTTCTTT
cdr3_length: 14; clone_size: .; d_call: TRBD1; v_call: TRBV10-3; j_call: TRBJ2-1; cdr3_aa: CAISVTGYLPEQFF; cdr3_nt: TGTGCCATCAGTGTGACAGGGTACCTCCCTGAGCAGTTCTTC
cdr3_length: 13; clone_size: .; d_call: TRBD2; v_call: TRBV7-9; j_call: TRBJ2-1; cdr3_aa: CASSIGLAGALLF; cdr3_nt: TGTGCCAGCAGCATCGGACTAGCGGGAGCTTTGCTCTTC
cdr3_length: 16; clone_size: .; d_call: TRBD1; v_call: TRBV15; j_call: TRBJ1-2; cdr3_aa: CATSSPPGQNPYGYTF; cdr3_nt: TGTGCCACCAGCAGCCCTCCGGGACAGAACCCCTATGGCTACACCTTC
cdr3_length: 17; clone_size: once; d_call: TRBD1; v_call: TRBV9; j_call: TRBJ2-2; cdr3_aa: CASSAKIGQGASGELFF; cdr3_nt: TGTGCCAGCAGCGCGAAAATCGGACAGGGGGCATCCGGGGAGCTGTTTTTT
cdr3_length: 13; clone_size: .; d_call: .; v_call: TRBV6-5; j_call: TRBJ2-7; cdr3_aa: CASSTKGGSEQYF; cdr3_nt: TGTGCCAGCAGTACTAAAGGCGGGTCCGAGCAGTACTTC
cdr3_length: 17; clone_size: .; d_call: TRBD2; v_call: TRBV9; j_call: TRBJ2-3; cdr3_aa: CASSLLAGGRGTDTQYF; cdr3_nt: TGTGCCAGCTCCCTACTAGCGGGGGGGCGGGGCACAGATACGCAGTATTTT
cdr3_length: 17; clone_size: .; d_call: .; v_call: TRBV21-1; j_call: TRBJ1-1; cdr3_aa: CASSPRIGTGLRTEAFF; cdr3_nt: TGTGCCAGCAGCCCTCGAATAGGGACAGGCCTACGGACTGAAGCTTTCTTT
cdr3_length: 13; clone_size: .; d_call: TRBD1; v_call: TRBV10-1; j_call: TRBJ1-2; cdr3_aa: CATRTGGTYGYTF; cdr3_nt: TGCGCCACCCGGACAGGGGGCACCTATGGCTACACCTTC
cdr3_length: 16; clone_size: few; d_call: .; v_call: TRBV4-1; j_call: TRBJ1-1; cdr3_aa: CASSQDYSSMNTEAFF; cdr3_nt: TGCGCCAGCAGCCAAGATTACAGCAGCATGAACACTGAAGCTTTCTTT
cdr3_length: 15; clone_size: .; d_call: .; v_call: TRBV5-1; j_call: TRBJ2-5; cdr3_aa: CASRPTSGLQETQYF; cdr3_nt: TGCGCCAGCAGACCAACGTCAGGATTACAAGAGACCCAGTACTTC
cdr3_length: 11; clone_size: .; d_call: .; v_call: TRBV19; j_call: TRBJ2-2; cdr3_aa: CASSRTGELFF; cdr3_nt: TGTGCCAGTAGTCGCACCGGGGAGCTGTTTTTT
cdr3_length: 17; clone_size: .; d_call: TRBD1; v_call: TRBV18; j_call: TRBJ1-1; cdr3_aa: CASFRNTGTGGNTEAFF; cdr3_nt: TGTGCCAGCTTCCGAAACACCGGGACAGGGGGGAACACTGAAGCTTTCTTT
cdr3_length: 15; clone_size: .; d_call: .; v_call: TRBV4-2; j_call: TRBJ2-4; cdr3_aa: CASSQLGTGKNIQYF; cdr3_nt: TGTGCCAGCAGCCAACTCGGGACTGGAAAAAACATTCAGTACTTC
cdr3_length: 11; clone_size: .; d_call: .; v_call: TRBV30; j_call: TRBJ1-6; cdr3_aa: CAWGRDLALHF; cdr3_nt: TGTGCCTGGGGGAGAGACTTGGCCCTCCACTTT
cdr3_length: 15; clone_size: .; d_call: .; v_call: TRBV7-6; j_call: TRBJ2-7; cdr3_aa: CASSLRPGLTYEQYF; cdr3_nt: TGTGCCAGCAGCTTAAGGCCGGGACTCACCTACGAGCAGTACTTC
cdr3_length: 14; clone_size: .; d_call: TRBD2; v_call: TRBV3-1/TRBV3-2; j_call: TRBJ2-1; cdr3_aa: CATQLAGRYNEQFF; cdr3_nt: TGTGCCACCCAACTAGCGGGGAGATACAATGAGCAGTTCTTC
cdr3_length: 16; clone_size: .; d_call: TRBD1; v_call: TRBV7-9; j_call: TRBJ2-2; cdr3_aa: CASSPGGRANTGELFF; cdr3_nt: TGTGCCAGCAGCCCAGGGGGACGGGCGAACACCGGGGAGCTGTTTTTT
cdr3_length: 15; clone_size: .; d_call: .; v_call: TRBV19; j_call: TRBJ2-3; cdr3_aa: CASSRMRESTDTQYF; cdr3_nt: TGTGCCAGTAGTAGAATGAGGGAGAGCACAGATACGCAGTATTTT
cdr3_length: 15; clone_size: once; d_call: .; v_call: TRBV19; j_call: TRBJ1-2; cdr3_aa: CASTPMESGVYGYTF; cdr3_nt: TGTGCCAGTACCCCTATGGAGTCGGGTGTCTATGGCTACACCTTC
cdr3_length: 18; clone_size: few; d_call: .; v_call: TRBV5-4; j_call: TRBJ1-6; cdr3_aa: CASSKILTQSSYNSPLHF; cdr3_nt: TGTGCCAGCAGCAAGATACTTACACAGAGCTCCTATAATTCACCCCTCCACTTT
cdr3_length: 17; clone_size: .; d_call: .; v_call: TRBV2; j_call: TRBJ1-1; cdr3_aa: CASTKETQGLQNTEAFF; cdr3_nt: TGTGCCAGCACTAAGGAAACTCAGGGACTACAGAACACTGAAGCTTTCTTT
cdr3_length: 16; clone_size: .; d_call: TRBD1; v_call: TRBV5-1; j_call: TRBJ2-5; cdr3_aa: CASSLKTGMGSETQYF; cdr3_nt: TGCGCCAGCAGCTTAAAGACAGGGATGGGGTCAGAGACCCAGTACTTC